This entry lists 28 T cell receptor beta chains sequenced from one sample in a study of T cell responses to AZD1222 COVID-19 vaccine. TCRdb keeps only in-frame clones here, not all; method: immunoSEQ multiplex PCR. The table includes about 150,000 clones, 90% to 95% detected once. The sample in question was peripheral blood, obtained on day 0 of AZD1222 vaccination. The source is an adult in good health.

The genes are TRBV28 and TRBJ1-2; no reliable D call. The CDR3 is made up of 16 amino acids. The V and J ends lost 5 bases and 4 bases respectively, with 20 bases between them. CDR1 is MDHEN and CDR2 is SYDVKM in the germline V gene. CDR3 residues: CASSIPTYVGSYGYTF. CDR3 DNA: TGTGCCAGCAGTATACCGACTTACGTTGGTTCCTATGGCTACACCTTC.

This chain joins TRBV15 and TRBJ2-1; no firm D call. There are 15 residues in the CDR3. The V and J ends lost 0 bases and 6 bases respectively, with 12 bases between them. Germline CDR1 is LNHNV and CDR2 is YYDKDF (reference sequence). The CDR3 nucleotides are TGTGCCACCAGCAGAGATAGGTCTCCGGTCAATGAGCAGTTCTTC. Translated: CATSRDRSPVNEQFF.

The rearrangement links TRBV10-1 to TRBJ1-4; D unresolved. Germline V gene data show CDR1 as WNHNN and CDR2 as SYGVQD (reference sequence). Trimming left V 3 bases short and J 8 bases short, with 13 bases between. CDR3 length: 14 amino acids. CDR3 DNA sequence: TGCGCCAGCAGTGAAGCGCGCAGTCGGGAAAAACTGTTTTTT. Translation gives CASSEARSREKLFF.

The chain has TRBV11-2 and TRBJ2-3; D unclear. Trimming left V 5 bases short and J 6 bases short, with 12 bases between. Germline CDR1 SGHAT, CDR2 FQNNGV. The CDR3 is 13 amino acids. The CDR3 protein is CASSAPGSDTQYF. In DNA, the CDR3 is TGTGCCAGCAGCGCTCCGGGTTCCGATACGCAGTATTTT.

This clone was counted once. The DNA for the CDR3 is TGTGCCAGCAGTTACTCTTCCGGTCGTCGGTCGCAGTATTTT. It translates to CASSYSSGRRSQYF. V usage is TRBV6-5 and J usage is TRBJ2-3; D is undetermined. Trimming cost V 0 bases and J 10 bases, with 14 bases left between them. The CDR3 is made up of 14 amino acids. The V gene's germline CDR1 is MNHEY and CDR2 SVGAGI.

The J gene is TRBJ1-3, the V gene TRBV21-1; the listed D gene, TRBD1, was not tested against the DNA. TRBV21-1 is a pseudogene segment. The CDR3 consists of 16 residues. CDR3 sequence (DNA): TGTGCCAGCAGCCAGACAGGGGCTAGAATGGGAAACACCATATATTTT. Translating gives CASSQTGARMGNTIYF.

The genes are TRBV3-1 (or the pseudogene TRBV3-2) and TRBJ2-3; 16 bases align to TRBD2. After removal of 1 base from V and 3 bases from J, the junction contained 4 bases not matched to a gene. The germline V gene encodes CDR1 LGHDT and CDR2 YNNKEL (reference sequence). CDR3 length equals 18 residues. The CDR3 DNA reads as TGTGCCAGCAGCCAAGTGGGACTAGCGGGAGGGCCTACAGATACGCAGTATTTT. It specifies CASSQVGLAGGPTDTQYF.

This clone was found once. The DNA for the CDR3 is TGTGCCAGCAGTTCCCCCGGGAGGGCCCGGGGAGATACGCAGTATTTT. Encoded protein: CASSSPGRARGDTQYF. The chain uses TRBV27 and TRBJ2-3; 8 nucleotides match TRBD2. Losses at the gene ends were 4 bases for V and 5 bases for J; bases not matched to a gene: 11. This CDR3 contains 16 residues. CDR1 MNHEY and CDR2 SMNVEV come from the germline V gene (reference sequence).

The chain employs TRBV7-6 and TRBJ2-2; tentative D call: TRBD2 (6 bases). V lost 2 bases and J 3 bases, leaving 13 bases between the germline ends. There are 16 residues in the CDR3. Looked up from germline, CDR1 is SGHVS and CDR2 is FNYEAQ. The CDR3 reads CASSLQPGADTGELFF. In nucleotides, the CDR3 is TGTGCCAGCAGCTTACAGCCGGGAGCGGACACCGGGGAGCTGTTTTTT. Looking up the rest from reference TRBV7-6 and TRBJ2-2 gives the full variable domain: GAGVSQSPRYKVTKRGQDVALRCDPISGHVSLYWYRQALGQGPEFLTYFNYEAQQDKSGLPNDRFSAERPEGSISTLTIQRTEQRDSAMYRCASSLQPGADTGELFFGEGSRLTVL.

The gene calls are TRBV19 and TRBJ2-1; D ambiguous. Trimming pared 3 bases from V and 8 bases from J, leaving 5 bases between. This CDR3 comprises 11 residues. The V gene's germline CDR1 is LNHDA and CDR2 SQIVND (reference sequence). The CDR3 reads CASSIAYEQFF. The CDR3 DNA is TGTGCCAGTAGTATCGCGTATGAGCAGTTCTTC. The complete variable domain, with remaining parts taken from reference TRBV19 and TRBJ2-1, reads DGGITQSPKYLFRKEGQNVTLSCEQNLNHDAMYWYRQDPGQGLRLIYYSQIVNDFQKGDIAEGYSVSREKKESFPLTVTSAQKNPTAFYLCASSIAYEQFFGPGTRLTVL.

The genes are TRBV5-1 and TRBJ2-3, with 7 bases lining up with TRBD2. This CDR3 comprises 17 residues. Germline CDR1 is SGHRS and CDR2 is YFSETQ. The junction had 8 bases not matched to a gene; V was cut back by 1 base and J by 0 bases. CDR3 region: CASSLSGRGHSTDTQYF. The DNA of the CDR3 is TGCGCCAGCAGCTTGAGTGGGAGGGGCCATAGCACAGATACGCAGTATTTT. The full variable domain, completed using reference TRBV5-1 and TRBJ2-3, is KAGVTQTPRYLIKTRGQQVTLSCSPISGHRSVSWYQQTPGQGLQFLFEYFSETQRNKGNFPGRFSGRQFSNSRSEMNVSTLELGDSALYLCASSLSGRGHSTDTQYFGPGTRLTVL.

In DNA, the CDR3 is TGTGCCAGCACCAATGGGGGGCCCGTCAACGAGCAGTACTTC. This translates into CASTNGGPVNEQYF. The V and J genes are TRBV28 and TRBJ2-7; D may be TRBD1 or TRBD2 (6 bases each). The germline V gene has CDR1 MDHEN and CDR2 SYDVKM. Trimming took 7 bases from V and 5 from J, leaving 18 bases between them. The CDR3 covers 14 residues.

This rearrangement joins TRBV5-1 to TRBJ2-7, with 10 bases matching TRBD1. The CDR3 runs to 16 residues. Germline trimming cut 4 bases from V and 2 bases from J; bases unmatched to any gene: 9. In germline, CDR1 is SGHRS, CDR2 YFSETQ. DNA for the CDR3: TGCGCCAGCAGCCCGAGGCGGGACAGGGGTGCCTACGAGCAGTACTTC. Translated: CASSPRRDRGAYEQYF. Using reference TRBV5-1 and TRBJ2-7 for the parts outside the CDR3, the full variable domain is KAGVTQTPRYLIKTRGQQVTLSCSPISGHRSVSWYQQTPGQGLQFLFEYFSETQRNKGNFPGRFSGRQFSNSRSEMNVSTLELGDSALYLCASSPRRDRGAYEQYFGPGTRLTVT.

Here the CDR3 DNA reads TGTGCCAGCAGCCCAGACGGTATCCAGGGGGGGAATGAGCAGTTCTTC. Translation gives CASSPDGIQGGNEQFF. The chain combines TRBV7-7 with TRBJ2-1; the D call may be TRBD1 or TRBD2 (7 bases each). The V gene's germline CDR1 is SSHAT and CDR2 FNYEAQ (reference sequence). The V gene lost 5 bases and the J gene lost 7 bases, with 21 bases spanning the gap. The CDR3 length is 16 residues.

V usage is TRBV4-3 and J usage is TRBJ2-2, with D uncertain. Between the trimmed V and J ends, which lost 0 bases and 5 bases, there was a span of 7 bases. CDR1 LGHNA and CDR2 YSLEER come from the germline V gene. This CDR3 spans 14 amino acids. The CDR3 protein is CASSQDSWTGELFF. Written as DNA, the CDR3 is TGCGCCAGCAGCCAAGATAGTTGGACCGGGGAGCTGTTTTTT.

The CDR3 sequence is CASSLVQGGTEAFF. CDR3 nucleotides: TGCGCCAGCAGCTTGGTCCAGGGGGGCACTGAAGCTTTCTTT. V gene TRBV5-1 combines with J gene TRBJ1-1, with 7 bases lining up with TRBD1. The junction had 3 bases not matched to a gene; V was cut back by 0 bases and J by 4 bases. The CDR3 totals 14 residues. CDR1 is SGHRS, CDR2 YFSETQ, per germline.

The rearrangement joins TRBV12-5 to TRBJ2-1; D unclear. Germline CDR1 reads LGHNT; CDR2 reads FRNRAP. The CDR3 spans 11 residues. Trimming removed 7 bases at V and 8 bases at J, with 9 bases between. CDR3 loop: CASAVSDEQFF. CDR3 sequence (DNA): TGTGCTAGTGCCGTCAGCGATGAGCAGTTCTTC.

The V and J genes are TRBV30 and TRBJ2-1; D is possibly TRBD1 (6 bases). The V end lost 0 bases, the J end lost 7 bases, and 13 bases lay between the germline ends. Germline V gene sequence: CDR1 GTSNPN, CDR2 SVGIG (reference sequence). This CDR3 has 14 amino acids. The CDR3 loop is CAWSVRATGNEQFF. The CDR3 DNA follows: TGTGCCTGGAGTGTAAGGGCCACAGGGAATGAGCAGTTCTTC.

J is TRBJ2-7 and V is TRBV7-2; the D gene is possibly TRBD2 (6 bases). Trimming removed 5 bases from V and 5 bases from J, with 22 bases in between. Germline CDR1 and CDR2: SGHTA and FQGNSA. CDR3 size: 16 residues. This CDR3 is CASSGPPGGILDEQYF. CDR3 sequence (DNA): TGTGCCAGCAGCGGGCCCCCGGGCGGGATACTGGACGAGCAGTACTTC.

The chain is built from TRBV27 and TRBJ1-6, with 8 bases fitting TRBD1. J lost 9 bases, V lost 7 bases, and 2 bases had no gene match. The CDR3 totals 12 residues. CDR1 and CDR2 (germline): MNHEY, SMNVEV (reference sequence). This CDR3 reads CASKQGGSPLHF. The CDR3 DNA is TGTGCCAGCAAACAGGGGGGTTCACCCCTCCACTTT.

This chain connects TRBV13 to TRBJ2-1, with D maybe TRBD2 (6 bases). V gave up 5 bases and J gave up 4 bases, with 15 bases separating them. The CDR3 loop spans 15 amino acids. In germline, CDR1 is PRHDT, CDR2 FYEKMQ (reference sequence). CDR3 sequence: CASSPRLGDYNEQFF. CDR3 bases: TGTGCCAGCAGCCCTCGACTAGGAGATTACAATGAGCAGTTCTTC.

This rearrangement joins TRBV18 to TRBJ1-1; the D gene is possibly TRBD1 (5 bases). The CDR3 has 14 amino acids. V lost 1 base and J 3 bases, leaving 9 bases between the germline ends. CDR1 is KGHSH and CDR2 is LQKENI in the germline V gene. The CDR3 nucleotides read TGTGCCAGCTCACCACTGGGGGGGGACACTGAAGCTTTCTTT. This sequence encodes CASSPLGGDTEAFF. The whole variable domain, remainder taken from reference TRBV18 and TRBJ1-1, is NAGVMQNPRHLVRRRGQEARLRCSPMKGHSHVYWYRQLPEEGLKFMVYLQKENIIDESGMPKERFSAEFPKEGPSILRIQQVVRGDSAAYFCASSPLGGDTEAFFGQGTRLTVV.

This rearrangement joins TRBV5-4 to TRBJ2-2, with a possible D match to TRBD2 (6 bases). Germline V gene lookup returns CDR1 SGHNT and CDR2 YYREEE (reference sequence). CDR3 length: 16 residues. Trimming removed 0 bases at V and 1 base at J, with 10 bases between. The DNA for the CDR3 is TGTGCCAGCAGCTTGGCCCTGGGAGGGAACACCGGGGAGCTGTTTTTT. Protein product: CASSLALGGNTGELFF.

This chain joins TRBV6-2 or TRBV6-3 and TRBJ2-3, with D perhaps TRBD1 or TRBD2 (6 bases each). V shed 6 bases and J shed 3 bases, with 16 bases lying between them. Germline V gene sequence: CDR1 MNHEY, CDR2 SVGEGT. The CDR3 is made up of 15 amino acids. CDR3 nucleotide sequence: TGTGCCAGCAGCCATACGGGGGCAGGTACAGATACGCAGTATTTT. It is translated as CASSHTGAGTDTQYF.

This chain joins TRBV5-5 and TRBJ1-2; no clear D gene. V lost 0 bases and J 8 bases, leaving 20 bases between the germline ends. Germline loops: CDR1 SGHKS, CDR2 YYEKEE (reference sequence). CDR3 length: 16 residues. Here the CDR3 reads CASSLGAGFDSYGYTF. CDR3 coding DNA: TGTGCCAGCAGCTTGGGAGCGGGGTTCGACTCCTACGGCTACACCTTC.

This chain links TRBV24-1 with TRBJ2-5; no reliable D call. The V end was cut by 7 bases, the J end by 1 base, with 9 bases between. The germline V gene has CDR1 KGHDR and CDR2 SFDVKD. The CDR3 loop spans 13 amino acids. The DNA for the CDR3 is TGTGCCACCAGGGCCTGGGGCCAAGAGACCCAGTACTTC. Protein sequence: CATRAWGQETQYF.

The V and J genes are TRBV5-4 and TRBJ2-7, with 7 nucleotides matching TRBD2. CDR3 size: 15 residues. The ends lost 3 bases at V and 3 bases at J; junction bases unmatched: 9. CDR1 is SGHNT, CDR2 YYREEE, per germline (reference sequence). The CDR3 here is CASSSQRDGGYEQYF. The CDR3 region has the DNA TGTGCCAGCAGCTCCCAGCGGGATGGTGGCTACGAGCAGTACTTC.

J is TRBJ1-1 and V is TRBV7-8; D is uncertain. Trimming left V 4 bases short and J 6 bases short, with 15 bases between. CDR1 and CDR2 (germline): SGHVS, FQNEAQ. The CDR3 totals 14 residues. CDR3 coding DNA: TGTGCCAGCAGCTCGTCGGGCTACAACGCTGAAGCTTTCTTT. This translates into CASSSSGYNAEAFF. The whole variable domain, remainder taken from reference TRBV7-8 and TRBJ1-1, is GAGVSQSPRYKVAKRGQDVALRCDPISGHVSLFWYQQALGQGPEFLTYFQNEAQLDKSGLPSDRFFAERPEGSVSTLKIQRTQQEDSAVYLCASSSSGYNAEAFFGQGTRLTVV.